The 15 T cell receptor beta chains reported below all come from one sample, sequenced in a study of post-analysis software for immune sequencing data (dated by TCRdb to between 2015 and 2017). The library was obtained by PCR. The sequencer was an Illumina HiSeq 2500. To reduce PCR and sequencing biases, unique molecular identifiers were built into the TCR beta cDNA libraries. Using fastp trimming at Q25 and MiXCR clonotype assembly, TCRdb reanalyzed the public sequencing data and kept in-frame beta chains. Records with the same CDR3 protein are collapsed into one entry carrying the most frequent genes and DNA. Here the sample has fewer than 550,000 distinct CDR3 sequences; around a third occur a single time. About 5.6% of the sample rests with the top ten. Their cognate antigens are unknown. General conclusions and limits of the study: Patients showed significantly higher frequencies than controls for several TRBV segments, among them TRBV5-6, TRBV5-1 and TRBV20-1.

Source material: blood. The receptors derive from a girl younger than 18 with multiple sclerosis.

This clonotype showed up just a few times. The rearrangement uses TRBV2 and TRBJ2-7, with TRBD2 matching over 7 bases. J was trimmed by 5 bases and V by 4 bases; bases with no gene match: 5. The CDR3 contains 13 residues. CDR1 and CDR2 (germline): SNHLY, FYNNEI. The CDR3, as DNA: TGTGCCAGCAGTGGCCTAGCGGTTCACGAGCAGTACTTC. This encodes CASSGLAVHEQYF.

The chain employs TRBV5-1 and TRBJ2-5, with D hard to call. Matching the DNA end better, TRBJ2-7 makes the J call doubtful. CDR1 is SGHRS, CDR2 YFSETQ, per germline. CDR3 length equals 18 residues. CDR3: CASSPDTVPPSSKYEQYF. The CDR3 nucleotides read TGCGCCAGCAGCCCCGATACCGTCCCACCATCCTCTAAGTACGAGCAGTACTTC.

The rearrangement links TRBV10-3 to TRBJ2-2; weak D call: TRBD1 (5 bases). CDR3 length: 16 amino acids. Germline lookup yields CDR1 ENHRY and CDR2 SYGVKD. Trimming removed 5 bases at V and 5 bases at J, with 18 bases between. CDR3 DNA sequence: TGTGCCATCAGTTCGGACATATCAACCCAGACCGGGGAGCTGTTTTTT. Protein product: CAISSDISTQTGELFF.

The J gene is TRBJ2-5, the V gene TRBV7-8; the D is unclear. The CDR3 totals 14 residues. The germline V gene has CDR1 SGHVS and CDR2 FQNEAQ. The V gene lost 5 bases and the J gene lost 1 base, with 11 bases spanning the gap. CDR3 loop: CASSLRESQETQYF. CDR3 DNA: TGTGCCAGCAGCCTGAGAGAATCCCAAGAGACCCAGTACTTC.

The sample holds one count of this clonotype. V gene TRBV5-1 combines with J gene TRBJ2-5, with D possibly matching TRBD1 (5 bases). Germline lookup yields CDR1 SGHRS and CDR2 YFSETQ. The V end lost 1 base, the J end lost 11 bases, and 24 bases lay between the germline ends. CDR3 size: 16 residues. The CDR3 region is CASSLKGNLAYNEQYF. The CDR3 nucleotides are TGCGCCAGCAGCTTGAAGGGGAATCTGGCCTACAATGAGCAGTACTTC.

The J gene is TRBJ2-3, the V gene TRBV20-1; no clear D gene. Deletions cut 3 bases from V and 0 bases from J, with 10 bases between. The CDR3 extends over 14 amino acids. Germline assignment: CDR1 DFQATT and CDR2 SNEGSKA (reference sequence). CDR3 region: CSASMATSTDTQYF. The CDR3 DNA follows: TGCAGTGCTAGTATGGCGACAAGCACAGATACGCAGTATTTT.

Only a few counts were recorded for this clonotype. Here the CDR3 reads CSAAGDLSSYEQYF. As DNA, the CDR3 is TGCAGTGCGGCCGGGGACTTGAGCTCCTACGAGCAGTACTTC. The genes are TRBV20-1 and TRBJ2-7, with a tentative D call TRBD2 (6 bases). The germline CDR1 and CDR2 sequences are DFQATT and SNEGSKA (reference sequence). The ends were cut back, 6 bases at V and 0 bases at J, with 15 bases in the middle. CDR3 length: 14 amino acids.

This clonotype was seen more than once but under ten times. V usage is TRBV15 and J usage is TRBJ2-5; D perhaps matches TRBD1 (5 bases). Looked up from germline, CDR1 is LNHNV and CDR2 is YYDKDF (reference sequence). V lost 1 base to trimming and J lost 1 base, with 10 bases between them. The CDR3 loop spans 15 amino acids. CDR3 sequence (DNA): TGTGCCACCAGCAGAGGGGGCCAGCCCCAAGAGACCCAGTACTTC. This translates into CATSRGGQPQETQYF.

The rearrangement joins TRBV12-3 or TRBV12-4 to TRBJ2-5; 10 nucleotides line up with TRBD2. The CDR3 covers 15 residues. Trimming at V came to 6 bases and at J to 5 bases, leaving 9 bases not matched to a gene. CDR3 DNA sequence: TGTGCCAGCAGCCTAAGCGGGGGGGCGTCGGAGACCCAGTACTTC. Protein product: CASSLSGGASETQYF.

This sequence joins TRBV11-3 and TRBJ2-3; D unresolved. V was pared by 5 bases and J by 4 bases, with 10 bases between. The CDR3 runs 13 residues. Germline CDR1 SGHNT, CDR2 YENEEA. CDR3 in amino acids: CASSTRPADTQYF. In DNA, the CDR3 is TGTGCCAGCAGCACCCGTCCAGCAGATACGCAGTATTTT.

The gene calls are TRBV11-2 and TRBJ1-1; 8 bases map to TRBD1. After removal of 5 bases from V and 4 bases from J, the junction contained 9 bases not matched to a gene. This CDR3 comprises 15 residues. CDR1 and CDR2 from the germline V gene are SGHAT and FQNNGV. CDR3 DNA sequence: TGTGCCAGCAGCCCAGGGCAGGGGGCAGGCACTGAAGCTTTCTTT. The encoded protein is CASSPGQGAGTEAFF.

This clonotype was counted a few times. The chain employs TRBV18 and TRBJ2-7, with D possibly being TRBD1 or TRBD2 (5 bases each). The end of the DNA aligns better with TRBJ2-5, so the J call may be wrong. The CDR3 runs 14 residues. Looked up from germline, CDR1 is KGHSH and CDR2 is LQKENI. The CDR3 sequence is CASSPPNGGETQYF. CDR3 sequence (DNA): TGTGCCAGCTCACCACCGAATGGGGGAGAGACCCAGTACTTC.

The V call is TRBV11-2, the J call TRBJ1-2; unclear D gene. The germline CDR1 and CDR2 sequences are SGHAT and FQNNGV. CDR3 length: 16 residues. V was cut by 0 bases and J by 8 bases, with 19 bases left in between. Here the CDR3 reads CASSLETDYRSLGYTF. The CDR3 nucleotides read TGTGCCAGCAGCTTAGAAACAGACTATCGGAGTCTAGGCTACACCTTC.

The chain carries TRBV20-1 and TRBJ1-5; 9 bases fit TRBD1. There are 16 residues in the CDR3. Germline V lookup: CDR1 DFQATT, CDR2 SNEGSKA (reference sequence). After removal of 3 bases from V and 1 base from J, the junction contained 7 bases not matched to a gene. The CDR3 loop is CSASGTGISSNQPQHF. The DNA of the CDR3 is TGCAGTGCTAGTGGGACAGGGATTTCCAGCAATCAGCCCCAGCATTTT.

The CDR3 nucleotides are TGTGCCACCAGCAGCGACAAATATGGCTACACCTTC. It yields the protein CATSSDKYGYTF. The chain employs TRBV15 and TRBJ1-2, with no clear D. The CDR3 covers 12 residues. Trimming pared 3 bases from V and 5 bases from J, leaving 7 bases between. The germline V gene has CDR1 LNHNV and CDR2 YYDKDF (reference sequence).